Below are 23 T cell receptor beta chains sequenced from a single sample in a study of OX40 agonist ivuxolimab in advanced cancers. Libraries were prepared by immunoSEQ multiplex PCR; TCRdb keeps only in-frame clonotypes and omits some of them. The sample lists about 48,000 clones; about 83% were seen once. Sequences were derived from CD4+ or CD8+ T cells sorted from blood, sampled in a trial of the OX40 agonist ivuxolimab. The receptors shown here come from an adult with an advanced solid tumor such as melanoma, head and neck, liver or kidney cancer.

In this sample, this clone turned up a few times. The chain uses TRBV5-4 and TRBJ1-2; a possible D gene is TRBD1 (6 bases). From germline, CDR1 is SGHNT and CDR2 YYREEE (reference sequence). The CDR3 is 15 residues long. V dropped 3 bases and J dropped 4 bases, with 16 bases sitting between them. In DNA form, the CDR3 reads TGTGCCAGCAGCTCGGGACACAACCTGGGCTATGGCTACACCTTC. This translates into CASSSGHNLGYGYTF.

V and J are TRBV5-4 and TRBJ1-4; TRBD1 aligns across 8 bases. From germline, CDR1 is SGHNT and CDR2 YYREEE (reference sequence). J lost 4 bases, V lost 4 bases, and 6 bases had no gene match. The CDR3 length is 15 residues. CDR3: CASSLNRGFNEKLFF. The CDR3 coding sequence is TGTGCCAGCAGCCTGAACAGGGGGTTTAATGAAAAACTGTTTTTT.

J is TRBJ1-6 and V is TRBV11-2; D gene ambiguous. The CDR3 runs to 17 residues. V was cut by 5 bases and J by 7 bases, with 21 bases left in between. Germline assignment: CDR1 SGHAT and CDR2 FQNNGV. This CDR3 is CASSPSGHNWENSPLHF. Here the CDR3 DNA reads TGTGCCAGCAGCCCTAGTGGGCATAACTGGGAGAATTCACCCCTCCACTTT.

The genes are TRBV4-3 and TRBJ2-6; perhaps D is TRBD1 or TRBD2 (5 bases each). V was trimmed by 3 bases and J by 4 bases, leaving 13 bases between them. This CDR3 region has 16 residues. Germline V gives CDR1 LGHNA, CDR2 YSLEER. In DNA form, the CDR3 reads TGCGCCAGCAGCCATGCTGTCGGGGCCGGGGCCAACGTCCTGACTTTC. The encoded protein is CASSHAVGAGANVLTF.

This chain connects TRBV6-1 to TRBJ1-4; D gene uncertain. Germline V gene lookup returns CDR1 MNHNS and CDR2 SASEGT. The ends were cut back, 1 base at V and 0 bases at J, with 6 bases in the middle. CDR3 length: 15 residues. CDR3 protein: CASSEGAATNEKLFF. The CDR3 DNA is TGTGCCAGCAGTGAAGGAGCTGCAACTAATGAAAAACTGTTTTTT.

This clone came up a few times. This rearrangement joins TRBV5-1 to TRBJ1-6; perhaps TRBD1 as D (5 bases). Germline loops: CDR1 SGHRS, CDR2 YFSETQ. Trimming pared 5 bases from V and 6 bases from J, leaving 15 bases between. This CDR3 region has 15 residues. In DNA, the CDR3 is TGCGCCAGCAGATCTGACAGAGCTATTAATTCACCCCTCCACTTT. Encoded protein: CASRSDRAINSPLHF.

This rearrangement joins TRBV19 to TRBJ1-1; no clear D. CDR3 length: 13 residues. Germline loops: CDR1 LNHDA, CDR2 SQIVND (reference sequence). Trimming took off 3 bases at V and 8 bases at J, with 13 bases between the two ends. CDR3 protein: CASSMLPLTEAFF. DNA for the CDR3: TGTGCCAGTAGTATGCTGCCATTGACCGAAGCTTTCTTT.

The chain recombines TRBV30 with TRBJ1-1; no clear D. This CDR3 has 13 amino acids. V was shortened by 5 bases and J by 1 base, with 11 bases between the two germline ends. Germline CDR1 is GTSNPN and CDR2 is SVGIG (reference sequence). The CDR3, as DNA: TGTGCCTGGGTTCCTGACGCGAACACTGAAGCTTTCTTT. It specifies CAWVPDANTEAFF. Supplemented by reference TRBV30 and TRBJ1-1, the full variable domain reads SQTIHQWPATLVQPVGSPLSLECTVEGTSNPNLYWYRQAAGRGLQLLFYSVGIGQISSEVPQNLSASRPQDRQFILSSKKLLLSDSGFYLCAWVPDANTEAFFGQGTRLTVV.

V is TRBV6-6 and J is TRBJ1-6, with D unclear. The germline CDR1 and CDR2 sequences are MNHNY and SVGAGI (reference sequence). Trimming pared 1 base from V and 8 bases from J, leaving 6 bases between. The CDR3 consists of 13 residues. CDR3 loop: CASSYYGDSPLHF. Here the CDR3 DNA reads TGTGCCAGCAGTTACTACGGGGATTCACCCCTCCACTTT.

This clone has just one count. The chain couples TRBV6-5 to TRBJ2-2, with no clear D. The CDR3 spans 14 residues. Trimming removed 2 bases from V and 3 bases from J, with 7 bases in between. Germline lookup yields CDR1 MNHEY and CDR2 SVGAGI. For the CDR3, the DNA is TGTGCCAGCAGTTACCGACTTGACACCGGGGAGCTGTTTTTT. Translation gives CASSYRLDTGELFF.

The chain has TRBV6-1 and TRBJ2-2, with D perhaps given as TRBD1 or TRBD2 (5 bases each). The CDR3 spans 16 residues. Germline V gene sequence: CDR1 MNHNS, CDR2 SASEGT. V shed 4 bases and J shed 0 bases, with 12 bases lying between them. The CDR3 DNA reads as TGTGCCAGCAGTGTACTGAGGGGTCCGAACACCGGGGAGCTGTTTTTT. Its translation: CASSVLRGPNTGELFF.

This clone has just a few counts. This chain links TRBV7-2 with TRBJ1-5; a possible D gene is TRBD1 (6 bases). The germline V gene encodes CDR1 SGHTA and CDR2 FQGNSA. Trimming stripped 10 bases from V and 3 bases from J, with 13 bases between. The CDR3 runs to 13 residues. CDR3 nucleotides: TGTGCCACCACAGGGTGGGACAATCAGCCCCAGCATTTT. This encodes CATTGWDNQPQHF.

V usage is TRBV7-2 and J usage is TRBJ2-4; TRBD1 might be the D (6 bases). From germline, CDR1 is SGHTA and CDR2 FQGNSA. CDR3 length: 13 residues. Trimming took 3 bases from V and 8 from J, leaving 11 bases between them. The DNA for the CDR3 is TGTGCCAGCAGCTTGGGACACATGGACATTCAGTACTTC. This codes for CASSLGHMDIQYF.

CDR3: CASSHPLDNEQFF. DNA of the CDR3: TGTGCCAGCAGCCACCCGTTGGACAATGAGCAGTTCTTC. The chain carries TRBV7-9 and TRBJ2-1, with no clear D. Trimming left V 5 bases short and J 5 bases short, with 10 bases between. CDR3 size: 13 residues. Germline CDR1 is SEHNR and CDR2 is FQNEAQ (reference sequence). The full variable domain, its missing parts supplied by reference TRBV7-9 and TRBJ2-1, is DTGVSQNPRHKITKRGQNVTFRCDPISEHNRLYWYRQTLGQGPEFLTYFQNEAQLEKSRLLSDRFSAERPKGSFSTLEIQRTEQGDSAMYLCASSHPLDNEQFFGPGTRLTVL.

This clone is a singleton in its sample. The CDR3 coding sequence is TGTGCCAGCAGCTTAGGACAGGGGGTATACAATGAGCAGTTCTTC. Amino acids: CASSLGQGVYNEQFF. The chain carries TRBV7-2 and TRBJ2-1; TRBD1 aligns across 9 bases. V was pared by 1 base and J by 4 bases, with 2 bases of the junction left unmatched. The CDR3 extends over 15 amino acids. Germline assignment: CDR1 SGHTA and CDR2 FQGNSA.

V usage is TRBV5-8 and J usage is TRBJ2-3; D gene uncertain. Germline CDR1 reads SGHTS; CDR2 reads YDEGEE. The CDR3 is 13 amino acids. With 4 bases removed from V and 5 bases from J, the gap between germline ends came to 11 bases. The CDR3 DNA follows: TGTGCCAGCAGCAAGGCCACGATAGATACGCAGTATTTT. Translating gives CASSKATIDTQYF. The complete variable domain, with remaining parts taken from reference TRBV5-8 and TRBJ2-3, reads EAGVTQSPTHLIKTRGQQATLRCSPISGHTSVYWYQQALGLGLQFLLWYDEGEERNRGNFPPRFSGRQFPNYSSELNVNALELEDSALYLCASSKATIDTQYFGPGTRLTVL.

The rearrangement joins TRBV6-1 to TRBJ2-5; D is unclear. Germline CDR1 and CDR2: MNHNS and SASEGT. V was clipped by 0 bases and J by 5 bases, with 13 bases between them. This CDR3 is 15 amino acids long. The CDR3 coding sequence is TGTGCCAGCAGTGAAGCCGACACCAAGAGGGAGACCCAGTACTTC. It translates to CASSEADTKRETQYF.

CDR3 nucleotide sequence: TGTGCCAGCAGCGATGGGACAGGGGGGATGTATGGCTACACCTTC. It is translated as CASSDGTGGMYGYTF. V and J are TRBV9 and TRBJ1-2; TRBD1 aligns across 11 bases. The CDR3 consists of 15 residues. CDR1 is SGDLS and CDR2 is YYNGEE in the germline V gene. The J segment lost 5 bases and the V segment lost 3 bases, leaving 6 bases of the junction unmatched.

This clone has just a few counts. The chain employs TRBV6-1 and TRBJ2-3, with D perhaps TRBD2 (6 bases). The CDR3 loop spans 12 amino acids. CDR1 and CDR2 from the germline V gene are MNHNS and SASEGT. V gave up 6 bases and J gave up 7 bases, with 11 bases separating them. Here the CDR3 DNA reads TGTGCCAGCAGCCTGGCGGGGAATACGCAGTATTTT. This translates into CASSLAGNTQYF.

This clone was observed a single time. The chain links TRBV4-3 to TRBJ2-2; 8 positions match TRBD1. The CDR3 is 17 amino acids. The V gene end was trimmed by 4 bases and the J gene end by 3 bases; junction bases not matched to a gene: 10. Germline V gene lookup returns CDR1 LGHNA and CDR2 YSLEER. This chain's CDR3 is CASSPQVAGGYTGELFF. The CDR3, as DNA: TGCGCCAGCAGCCCTCAGGTGGCAGGGGGCTACACCGGGGAGCTGTTTTTT.

This rearrangement joins TRBV7-2 to TRBJ2-1; unclear D gene. Trimming left V 2 bases short and J 3 bases short, with 8 bases between. The CDR3 is 14 residues long. The germline V gene has CDR1 SGHTA and CDR2 FQGNSA. CDR3 protein: CASSLPRVYNEQFF. The CDR3 DNA reads TGTGCCAGCAGCTTACCCAGAGTCTACAATGAGCAGTTCTTC.

Note on this clone: In this CDR3 the conserved last residue, phenylalanine or tryptophan, is missing, so a read error is likely. The chain carries TRBV9 and TRBJ2-3, with D tentatively TRBD2 (6 bases). The germline V gene has CDR1 SGDLS and CDR2 YYNGEE. CDR3 length: 16 amino acids. V was trimmed by 0 bases and J by 0 bases, leaving 11 bases between them. CDR3 nucleotides: TGTGCCAGCAGCGTAGATGCGGGGCTAAGCACAGATACGCAGTATCTT. Its translation is CASSVDAGLSTDTQYL.

The rearrangement joins TRBV4-3 to TRBJ2-7, with 11 bases aligning to TRBD2. This CDR3 is 19 amino acids long. The J segment lost 0 bases and the V segment lost 2 bases, leaving 12 bases of the junction unmatched. Germline loops: CDR1 LGHNA, CDR2 YSLEER. CDR3 loop: CASSQNWGGTSGSSYEQYF. The CDR3 coding sequence is TGCGCCAGCAGCCAAAATTGGGGGGGGACTAGCGGTAGCTCCTACGAGCAGTACTTC.